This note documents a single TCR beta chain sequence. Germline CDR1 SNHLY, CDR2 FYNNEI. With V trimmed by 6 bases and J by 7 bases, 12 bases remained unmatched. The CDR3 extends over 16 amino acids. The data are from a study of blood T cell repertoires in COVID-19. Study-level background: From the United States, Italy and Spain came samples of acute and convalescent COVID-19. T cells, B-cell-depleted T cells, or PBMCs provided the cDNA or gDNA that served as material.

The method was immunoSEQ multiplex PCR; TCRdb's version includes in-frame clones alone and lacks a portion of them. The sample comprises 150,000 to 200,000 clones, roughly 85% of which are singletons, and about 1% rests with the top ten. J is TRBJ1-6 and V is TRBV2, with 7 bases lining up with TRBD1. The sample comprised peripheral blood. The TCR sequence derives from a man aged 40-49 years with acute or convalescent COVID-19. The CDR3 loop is CASSLSRDSDNSPLHF. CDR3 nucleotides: TGTGCCAGCAGCCTAAGCCGGGACAGCGACAATTCACCCCTCCACTTT.